A selection of T cell receptor beta chains follows, all from one sample in a study of T cell responses to AZD1222 COVID-19 vaccine. Profiling relied on immunoSEQ multiplex PCR, and the TCRdb table lists in-frame clones only, not all of them. Here the sample spans fewer than 140,000 clones, 85% to 90% being singletons. Material: peripheral blood, obtained on day 0 of AZD1222 vaccination. These receptors were collected from an adult in good health. Each CDR3 is given with its conserved first and last residue. D genes are given only for firm matches. Clone sizes are given selectively: once, few, many, or a class where the clone is expanded.

j_call d_call v_call clone_size cdr3_aa cdr3_nt
TRBJ2-3 TRBD2 TRBV28 - CASSPTSGSTDTQYF TGTGCCAGCAGTCCGACTAGCGGGAGCACAGATACGCAGTATTTT
TRBJ2-7 TRBD1 TRBV9 - CASSGGAGGHEQYF TGTGCCAGCAGCGGCGGGGCAGGGGGCCACGAGCAGTACTTC
TRBJ1-2 - TRBV7-9 - CASSLGDKGYTF TGTGCCAGCAGCTTAGGAGATAAGGGCTACACCTTC
TRBJ2-2 - TRBV21-1 - CASMNRVDTGELFF TGTGCCAGCATGAACAGGGTGGACACCGGGGAGCTGTTTTTT
TRBJ2-7 - TRBV9 once CASSVGLLARAYEQYF TGTGCCAGCAGCGTAGGTCTGTTGGCCAGGGCCTATGAGCAGTACTTC
TRBJ2-1 TRBD2 TRBV7-2 - CASRAAGTSANEQFF TGTGCCAGCAGGGCTGCCGGGACTAGCGCGAATGAGCAGTTCTTC
TRBJ1-4 - TRBV20-1 - CSASQGGEKLFF TGCAGTGCTAGTCAAGGGGGTGAAAAACTGTTTTTT
TRBJ1-2 - TRBV27 - CASSSLTMLSYGYTF TGTGCCAGCAGTTCCTTGACAATGTTGAGCTATGGCTACACCTTC
TRBJ2-3 - TRBV5-6 - CASSLGVRTDTQYF TGTGCCAGCAGCTTGGGGGTACGCACAGATACGCAGTATTTT
TRBJ2-7 - TRBV12-3/TRBV12-4 - CASSLVSYEQYF TGTGCCAGCAGTTTAGTGTCCTACGAGCAGTACTTC
TRBJ1-1 TRBD1 TRBV12-5 - CASGSYGQGLLTEAFF TGTGCTAGTGGTTCGTACGGACAGGGATTATTGACTGAAGCTTTCTTT
TRBJ2-5 - TRBV6-2/TRBV6-3 - CASTPRGSVRVEAQYF TGTGCCAGCACCCCAAGGGGCAGTGTGCGTGTCGAGGCCCAGTACTTC
TRBJ1-1 - TRBV6-5 - CASSSVDRATEAFF TGTGCCAGCAGTTCCGTAGATAGGGCCACTGAAGCTTTCTTT
TRBJ2-7 - TRBV7-9 - CASSASVNEQYF TGTGCCAGCAGCGCTAGCGTAAACGAGCAGTACTTC
TRBJ2-3 - TRBV5-8 few CASSTTERTDTQYF TGTGCCAGCAGCACGACAGAGCGCACAGATACGCAGTATTTT
TRBJ2-7 TRBD1 TRBV7-9 - CASSRLPGQGSYEQYF TGTGCCAGCAGCCGCCTCCCGGGACAGGGATCCTACGAGCAGTACTTC
TRBJ2-3 TRBD2 TRBV18 - CASSRTGGGRRDTQYF TGTGCCAGCTCACGCACCGGAGGCGGGAGGAGAGATACGCAGTATTTT
TRBJ2-3 TRBD2 TRBV11-3 - CASSFRTSGSRTDTQYF TGTGCCAGCAGCTTCAGGACCAGCGGGAGTAGAACAGATACGCAGTATTTT
TRBJ2-1 - TRBV9 few CASSVFAELIYNEQFF TGTGCCAGCAGCGTATTTGCGGAGTTAATTTACAATGAGCAGTTCTTC
TRBJ2-7 - TRBV9 - CASSVAEGPPYEQYF TGTGCCAGCAGCGTAGCTGAGGGACCGCCCTACGAGCAGTACTTC
TRBJ1-2 TRBD1 TRBV5-1 - CASSLVPGQGRGYTF TGCGCCAGCAGCTTGGTTCCGGGACAGGGCCGTGGCTACACCTTC
TRBJ1-1 TRBD1 TRBV29-1 - CSASGQANTEAFF TGCAGCGCTTCGGGACAGGCGAACACTGAAGCTTTCTTT
TRBJ2-7 - TRBV21-1 - CASSKPPPRWRHEQYF TGTGCCAGCAGCAAACCCCCCCCGCGGTGGAGGCACGAGCAGTACTTC
TRBJ2-1 TRBD2 TRBV27 - CASSRTGLAGSEQFF TGTGCCAGCAGTCGGACGGGACTAGCGGGATCTGAGCAGTTCTTC
TRBJ1-5 - TRBV9 - CASSQHGTFNQPQHF TGTGCCAGCAGCCAACACGGGACTTTCAATCAGCCCCAGCATTTT
TRBJ2-7 - TRBV6-4 - CASSGRVGEQYF TGTGCCAGCAGTGGGAGGGTGGGCGAGCAGTACTTC
TRBJ1-2 - TRBV7-9 - CASSLALGYTF TGTGCCAGCAGCTTAGCGCTGGGCTACACCTTC
TRBJ1-2 - TRBV28 - CASSSNRRIANYGYTF TGTGCCAGCAGTTCCAACAGGCGGATAGCTAACTATGGCTACACCTTC
TRBJ2-1 TRBD1 TRBV28 - CASFSPGTGIYNEQFF TGTGCCAGCTTTAGTCCCGGGACAGGGATCTACAATGAGCAGTTCTTC
TRBJ2-4 - TRBV6-5 - CASSQRDGANIQYF TGTGCCAGCAGCCAACGCGACGGGGCAAACATTCAGTACTTC
TRBJ1-5 - TRBV19 - CASRDNDNQPQHF TGTGCCAGCCGGGACAATGACAATCAGCCCCAGCATTTT
TRBJ2-7 TRBD1 TRBV5-4 - CASSSQGSYEQYF TGTGCCAGCAGCTCACAGGGGTCCTACGAGCAGTACTTC
TRBJ1-6 - TRBV5-1 - CASSQTLGNSPLHF TGCGCCAGCTCGCAGACCTTGGGTAATTCACCCCTCCACTTT
TRBJ2-5 - TRBV19 - CASSIVGLETQYF TGTGCCAGTAGTATAGTGGGCCTGGAGACCCAGTACTTC
TRBJ1-3 TRBD1 TRBV19 - CASSIAGTGSSGNTIYF TGTGCCAGTAGTATCGCCGGGACAGGCTCATCTGGAAACACCATATATTTT
TRBJ2-3 TRBD2 TRBV18 - CASSPPGLAIDTQYF TGTGCCAGCTCACCGCCGGGACTAGCTATAGATACGCAGTATTTT
TRBJ2-7 - TRBV30 - CAWSVLAGRLGADHPEQYF TGTGCCTGGAGTGTATTGGCAGGACGCCTCGGGGCGGACCACCCCGAGCAGTACTTC
TRBJ1-3 - TRBV18 - CASSPPGLSEGNTIYF TGTGCCAGCTCACCACCCGGCTTAAGTGAGGGAAACACCATATATTTT
TRBJ2-2 TRBD2 TRBV5-1 - CASRASGRAERGGELFF TGCGCCAGCAGGGCTAGCGGGAGGGCCGAACGTGGCGGGGAGCTGTTTTTT
TRBJ2-2 - TRBV4-1 - CASSPRLLGTGELFF TGCGCCAGCAGCCCGAGGTTACTGGGCACCGGGGAGCTGTTTTTT
TRBJ2-1 TRBD2 TRBV5-4 - CASSSGTSGYNEQFF TGTGCCAGCAGCTCCGGGACTAGCGGGTACAATGAGCAGTTCTTC
TRBJ1-2 - TRBV5-1 - CASSGGQSNYGYTF TGCGCCAGCAGTGGGGGGCAGTCTAACTATGGCTACACCTTC
TRBJ1-2 - TRBV6-2/TRBV6-3 - CASSYSAGVAYGYTF TGTGCCAGCAGTTACTCGGCAGGGGTTGCCTATGGCTACACCTTC
TRBJ1-2 - TRBV7-9 - CASSVTGTTRSYTF TGTGCCAGCAGCGTCACCGGGACGACCAGGAGCTACACCTTC
TRBJ1-2 - TRBV28 - CASSPGVDRRANYGYTF TGTGCCAGCAGTCCCGGGGTCGACAGGCGTGCTAACTATGGCTACACCTTC